The entry below gives a single T cell receptor (beta chain) sequence along with its context. The data belong to a study of blood T cell repertoires in COVID-19. Study as a whole: There were acute and convalescent COVID-19 samples, and they came from the United States, Italy and Spain.

Per the authors' pipeline: The assay estimated nucleated cells by amplifying reference gene primers. Measured with immunoSEQ multiplex PCR; TCRdb has only the in-frame clones, and not every one. The D gene and trimming were derived from the DNA, and the V and J assignments and clone size from that table. The data show 70,000 or so clones, with roughly four fifths seen just once and about 15% held by the top ten. Patients in Seattle were enrolled during active infection, then followed longitudinally. Trimming took off 5 bases at V and 1 base at J, with 17 bases between the two ends. The germline CDR1 and CDR2 sequences are SGHAT and FQNNGV. The CDR3 length is 16 residues.

The genes are TRBV11-2 and TRBJ1-1; D unresolved. This clonotype was obtained from a man aged 60 to 75 with COVID-19, enrolled during active disease. Sequenced material: peripheral blood. The CDR3 protein is CASSDARVTGNTEAFF. The DNA of the CDR3 is TGTGCCAGCAGCGATGCCCGGGTGACCGGGAACACTGAAGCTTTCTTT.